This is a list of T cell receptor beta chains from one sample in a study of Ad26.COV2.S vaccination and SARS-CoV-2 variants. Libraries were prepared by immunoSEQ multiplex PCR; TCRdb keeps only in-frame clonotypes and omits some of them. The repertoire includes around 450,000 clones, around 90% of them detected once, and 10% to 15% sits in the top ten. Sequencing used peripheral blood, obtained in a trial of Ad26.COV2.S vaccine versus placebo. These receptor sequences come from a person aged 18 to 59 who received the Ad26.COV2.S COVID-19 vaccine or a placebo. The CDR3 runs from the conserved cysteine through the conserved F or W. The order of the fields is V gene, J gene, clone size, D gene, CDR3 protein, CDR3 DNA. D genes are given only for firm matches. The size entry is marked missing in some rows and otherwise reads once, few, many or a size class.

TRBV28	TRBJ1-1	.	.	CASSFYSDTEAFF	TGTGCCAGCAGTTTCTATAGTGACACTGAAGCTTTCTTT
TRBV7-2	TRBJ2-3	.	.	CASSQTGKGPADTQYF	TGTGCCAGCAGCCAAACAGGGAAGGGACCGGCAGATACGCAGTATTTT
TRBV28	TRBJ1-1	.	TRBD1	CASSHPGTGGTEAFF	TGTGCCAGCAGTCACCCCGGGACAGGGGGAACTGAAGCTTTCTTT
TRBV7-3	TRBJ2-5	.	TRBD2	CASSLGTGGVQETQYF	TGTGCCAGCAGCTTAGGAACGGGAGGGGTCCAAGAGACCCAGTACTTC
TRBV7-2	TRBJ2-2	.	.	CASSRKSATGANTGELFF	TGTGCCAGCAGCCGTAAGAGCGCGACAGGAGCGAACACCGGGGAGCTGTTTTTT
TRBV6-5	TRBJ2-5	.	TRBD1	CATGRGGWQETQYF	TGTGCCACCGGTCGAGGGGGCTGGCAAGAGACCCAGTACTTC
TRBV6-5	TRBJ2-5	.	.	CASRGTLAQETQYF	TGTGCCAGCAGGGGGACCCTTGCCCAAGAGACCCAGTACTTC
TRBV7-6	TRBJ2-5	once	.	CASSLAGAGETQYF	TGTGCCAGCAGCTTAGCGGGAGCAGGGGAGACCCAGTACTTC
TRBV11-2	TRBJ2-1	.	TRBD2	CASSQSGASGSSSYNEQFF	TGTGCCAGCAGCCAATCGGGGGCTAGCGGGAGTAGCTCCTACAATGAGCAGTTCTTC
TRBV5-4	TRBJ1-3	.	.	CASRQDLSGNTIYF	TGTGCCAGCAGACAGGATCTCTCTGGAAACACCATATATTTT
TRBV5-1	TRBJ1-5	.	.	CASSSQPDQPQHF	TGCGCCAGCAGCTCTCAACCGGATCAGCCCCAGCATTTT
TRBV19	TRBJ2-2	few	.	CASISAVGRELGGELFF	TGTGCCAGTATATCCGCGGTAGGCCGGGAGCTAGGCGGGGAGCTGTTTTTT
TRBV7-9	TRBJ2-7	.	TRBD1	CASSQKPNDRGGYEQYF	TGTGCCAGCAGTCAAAAACCCAACGACAGGGGAGGATACGAGCAGTACTTC
TRBV7-3	TRBJ2-1	.	.	CASSRGWGSWDNEQFF	TGTGCCAGCAGCAGGGGGTGGGGATCCTGGGACAATGAGCAGTTCTTC
TRBV6-5	TRBJ2-7	.	.	CASSLGPSYEQYF	TGTGCCAGCAGCTTGGGCCCCTCCTACGAGCAGTACTTC
TRBV30	TRBJ1-2	.	.	CAWSRGGGYTF	TGTGCCTGGAGCCGGGGAGGTGGCTACACCTTC
TRBV5-1	TRBJ2-1	.	TRBD2	CASSLDGGRSYNEQFF	TGCGCCAGCAGCTTGGATGGCGGGAGGTCCTACAATGAGCAGTTCTTC
TRBV5-4	TRBJ1-1	once	TRBD1	CASSRTGTGGWSTEAFF	TGTGCCAGCAGCAGAACCGGGACAGGGGGCTGGAGCACTGAAGCTTTCTTT
TRBV7-6	TRBJ1-1	.	.	CASSPEGSFVGSEAFF	TGTGCCAGCAGCCCAGAGGGGAGTTTTGTCGGATCTGAAGCTTTCTTT
TRBV20-1	TRBJ2-7	few	TRBD1	CSASLQGAFYEQYF	TGCAGTGCTAGTTTACAGGGGGCGTTCTACGAGCAGTACTTC
TRBV24-1	TRBJ2-2	.	.	CATSDFSGTGELFF	TGTGCCACCAGTGATTTTTCCGGCACCGGGGAGCTGTTTTTT
TRBV9	TRBJ2-1	.	.	CASSVATEVEGIRYNEQFF	TGTGCCAGCAGCGTAGCTACGGAGGTAGAAGGGATACGCTACAATGAGCAGTTCTTC
TRBV7-6	TRBJ2-5	.	TRBD2	CASSQNSERDGRETQYF	TGTGCCAGCAGCCAAAACTCGGAGCGGGACGGGAGAGAGACCCAGTACTTC
TRBV11-3	TRBJ2-1	.	.	CASSATGREQFF	TGTGCCAGCAGCGCCACAGGGCGTGAGCAGTTCTTC
TRBV25-1	TRBJ2-2	once	TRBD1	CASSEGGTGNTGELFF	TGTGCCAGCAGTGAAGGGGGGACAGGGAACACCGGGGAGCTGTTTTTT
TRBV7-8	TRBJ2-1	.	TRBD1	CASSLGGQGPFF	TGTGCCAGCAGCTTAGGAGGACAGGGTCCGTTCTTC
TRBV5-1	TRBJ2-3	.	.	CASSFPDNTDTQYF	TGCGCCAGCAGCTTTCCCGACAACACAGATACGCAGTATTTT
TRBV9	TRBJ2-1	.	.	CASSVRSGSSYNEQFF	TGTGCCAGCAGCGTAAGGTCGGGCAGCTCCTACAATGAGCAGTTCTTC